A single sample gave rise to the 20 T cell receptor beta chains below, sequenced in a study of control samples from healthy donors and cancer patients. The table came from immunoSEQ multiplex PCR; TCRdb's copy has only in-frame clones and leaves some out. The data show 140,000 to 150,000 clones, under 95% seen once. The specimen was blood. Receptors originate from a man aged 18 to 29 in good health.

V gene TRBV30 combines with J gene TRBJ1-5; D might be TRBD1 (5 bases). V was clipped by 1 base and J by 5 bases, with 9 bases between them. Germline CDR1 is GTSNPN and CDR2 is SVGIG (reference sequence). The CDR3 contains 13 residues. DNA for the CDR3: TGTGCCTGGAGTGGGGGGGGAGATCAGCCCCAGCATTTT. It specifies CAWSGGGDQPQHF.

The genes are TRBV2 and TRBJ2-1, with 9 bases fitting TRBD2. With V trimmed by 6 bases and J by 5 bases, 11 bases remained unmatched. Looked up from germline, CDR1 is SNHLY and CDR2 is FYNNEI. This CDR3 spans 16 amino acids. The CDR3 DNA reads TGTGCCAGCAGGTTGTCCAGGCTAGCGGGAAACAATGAGCAGTTCTTC. This encodes CASRLSRLAGNNEQFF. The full variable domain, in which reference TRBV2 and TRBJ2-1 provide the parts outside the CDR3, is EPEVTQTPSHQVTQMGQEVILRCVPISNHLYFYWYRQILGQKVEFLVSFYNNEISEKSEIFDDQFSVERPDGSNFTLKIRSTKLEDSAMYFCASRLSRLAGNNEQFFGPGTRLTVL.

This chain connects TRBV19 to TRBJ2-7; D may be TRBD2 (6 bases). The germline V gene has CDR1 LNHDA and CDR2 SQIVND (reference sequence). V shed 4 bases and J shed 5 bases, with 12 bases lying between them. This CDR3 comprises 13 residues. The CDR3 is CASSTGGLDEQYF. In DNA, the CDR3 is TGTGCCAGTAGTACCGGAGGGCTGGACGAGCAGTACTTC.

V and J are TRBV9 and TRBJ1-4; TRBD1 is a possible D gene (5 bases). The length of the CDR3 is 17 residues. Trimming shortened V by 4 bases and J by 8 bases, and 24 bases separated the two germline ends. Per germline, CDR1 SGDLS and CDR2 YYNGEE. CDR3 sequence (DNA): TGTGCCAGCAGCCCCCAACACCCGACAGTATTAACGGAAAAACTGTTTTTT. As protein: CASSPQHPTVLTEKLFF.

J is TRBJ1-6 and V is TRBV7-2; 7 bases fit TRBD1. CDR1 and CDR2 (germline): SGHTA, FQGNSA. J was trimmed by 7 bases and V by 4 bases; bases with no gene match: 1. The CDR3 spans 13 residues. The CDR3 DNA sequence: TGTGCCAGCAGCTGGGACAGAAATTCACCCCTCCACTTT. This encodes CASSWDRNSPLHF. Complete variable domain (other parts from reference TRBV7-2 and TRBJ1-6): GAGVSQSPSNKVTEKGKDVELRCDPISGHTALYWYRQSLGQGLEFLIYFQGNSAPDKSGLPSDRFSAERTGGSVSTLTIQRTQQEDSAVYLCASSWDRNSPLHFGNGTRLTVT.

The chain joins TRBV6-5 to TRBJ2-1; 7 positions match TRBD1. V lost 2 bases to trimming and J lost 0 bases; unmatched junction nucleotides: 1. There are 15 residues in the CDR3. The germline gives CDR1 MNHEY, CDR2 SVGAGI. The CDR3 bases are TGTGCCAGCAGTTACGACAGGGCCTCCTACAATGAGCAGTTCTTC. This translates into CASSYDRASYNEQFF.

The chain couples TRBV7-9 to TRBJ2-1, with D perhaps matching TRBD1 or TRBD2 (5 bases each). V lost 5 bases to trimming and J lost 7 bases, with 9 bases between them. Germline CDR1 is SEHNR and CDR2 is FQNEAQ (reference sequence). This CDR3 has 12 residues. CDR3 loop: CASSRDRNEQFF. In DNA, the CDR3 is TGTGCCAGCAGCCGGGACCGTAATGAGCAGTTCTTC.

The V and J genes are TRBV24-1 and TRBJ2-1; TRBD2 agrees at 8 bases. The CDR3 spans 14 residues. Looked up from germline, CDR1 is KGHDR and CDR2 is SFDVKD. Losses at the gene ends were 4 bases for V and 14 bases for J; bases not matched to a gene: 12. The CDR3 DNA is TGTGCCACCAGTGACCAAACGAAGCGGGAGCCAGAGTTCTTC. It is translated as CATSDQTKREPEFF.

The chain has TRBV24-1 and TRBJ2-5; D may be TRBD1 (6 bases). V lost 4 bases to trimming and J lost 4 bases, with 18 bases between them. Germline V gene data show CDR1 as KGHDR and CDR2 as SFDVKD. The CDR3 is 16 amino acids. CDR3 DNA sequence: TGTGCCACCAGTGACCCACCCGGGACACCCGGAGAGACCCAGTACTTC. This gives the protein CATSDPPGTPGETQYF.

The chain links TRBV5-5 to TRBJ2-7; D remains ambiguous. Per the germline V gene, CDR1 is SGHKS and CDR2 is YYEKEE (reference sequence). The V gene lost 2 bases and the J gene lost 0 bases, with 6 bases spanning the gap. This CDR3 comprises 13 residues. This CDR3 is CASSFGSSYEQYF. The DNA for the CDR3 is TGTGCCAGCAGCTTCGGCAGCTCCTACGAGCAGTACTTC.

The chain combines TRBV5-1 with TRBJ2-1; 9 nucleotides match TRBD2. Trimming took 3 bases from V and 6 from J; bases not matched to a gene: 1. Germline V gene lookup returns CDR1 SGHRS and CDR2 YFSETQ. CDR3 length equals 13 residues. The CDR3: CASSWRGGNEQFF. The CDR3 nucleotides are TGCGCCAGCAGCTGGCGGGGGGGCAATGAGCAGTTCTTC.

The V and J genes are TRBV30 and TRBJ1-5; a weak D match, TRBD1 (5 bases). The germline gives CDR1 GTSNPN, CDR2 SVGIG (reference sequence). V lost 4 bases and J lost 1, with 14 bases in between. The CDR3 spans 15 residues. CDR3 coding DNA: TGTGCCTGGACCACGGGGGTCGTGAGCAATCAGCCCCAGCATTTT. It yields the protein CAWTTGVVSNQPQHF.

The chain employs TRBV7-2 and TRBJ1-6, with no clear D. CDR1 and CDR2 (germline): SGHTA, FQGNSA. The CDR3 covers 16 residues. Trimming took 3 bases from V and 6 from J, leaving 15 bases between them. DNA for the CDR3: TGTGCCAGCAGCTTGGGAGGACCCGATGGTAATTCACCCCTCCACTTT. Translated: CASSLGGPDGNSPLHF.

The chain carries TRBV7-2 and TRBJ2-1, with 10 bases matching TRBD1. The CDR3 is made up of 15 amino acids. Looked up from germline, CDR1 is SGHTA and CDR2 is FQGNSA. With V trimmed by 7 bases and J by 2 bases, 5 bases remained unmatched. CDR3 protein: CASTAGTGAYNEQFF. The CDR3 DNA is TGTGCCAGCACCGCCGGGACAGGGGCCTACAATGAGCAGTTCTTC.

This sequence joins TRBV25-1 and TRBJ1-2; 8 bases map to TRBD1. With V trimmed by 6 bases and J by 0 bases, 6 bases remained unmatched. Germline CDR1 is MGHDK and CDR2 is SYGVNS. CDR3 length equals 15 residues. The CDR3 region is CASSAGTGANYGYTF. CDR3 nucleotide sequence: TGTGCCAGCAGCGCCGGGACAGGCGCTAACTATGGCTACACCTTC.

This clone was seen a single time. The chain joins TRBV27 to TRBJ1-1; D gene ambiguous. Germline assignment: CDR1 MNHEY and CDR2 SMNVEV (reference sequence). V lost 2 bases and J 1 base, leaving 8 bases between the germline ends. The CDR3 is 14 amino acids. CDR3 bases: TGTGCCAGCAGTTTACAGGAGAGGAACACTGAAGCTTTCTTT. It specifies CASSLQERNTEAFF.

This chain connects TRBV4-2 to TRBJ2-2; D is ambiguous. CDR3 length equals 14 residues. V was trimmed by 3 bases and J by 6 bases, leaving 11 bases between them. Looked up from germline, CDR1 is LGHNA and CDR2 is YNFKEQ. As DNA, the CDR3 is TGTGCCAGCAGCCATGGGGAAGCACCCGGGGAGCTGTTTTTT. As protein: CASSHGEAPGELFF.

The chain couples TRBV28 to TRBJ1-5, with 8 bases matching TRBD1. Losses at the gene ends were 3 bases for V and 7 bases for J; bases not matched to a gene: 8. Germline CDR1 and CDR2: MDHEN and SYDVKM. The CDR3 covers 15 residues. Here the CDR3 reads CASSLLAGGLQPQHF. CDR3 in DNA: TGTGCCAGCAGTTTGCTCGCAGGGGGCTTGCAGCCCCAGCATTTT.

The chain joins TRBV27 to TRBJ2-7, with 9 bases identical to TRBD2. Germline V gives CDR1 MNHEY, CDR2 SMNVEV (reference sequence). The CDR3 consists of 16 residues. V was clipped by 0 bases and J by 2 bases; unmatched bases: 5. DNA of the CDR3: TGTGCCAGCAGTTTATCGTTTCGACTAGCGGCCTACGAGCAGTACTTC. It codes for CASSLSFRLAAYEQYF.

V is TRBV5-1 and J is TRBJ2-7; D possibly corresponds to TRBD1 (5 bases). This CDR3 is 13 amino acids long. Per the germline V gene, CDR1 is SGHRS and CDR2 is YFSETQ. Trimming removed 0 bases from V and 2 bases from J, with 6 bases in between. DNA of the CDR3: TGCGCCAGCAGCTTGGCAGGGACCTACGAGCAGTACTTC. It codes for CASSLAGTYEQYF. Using reference TRBV5-1 and TRBJ2-7 for the parts outside the CDR3, the full variable domain is KAGVTQTPRYLIKTRGQQVTLSCSPISGHRSVSWYQQTPGQGLQFLFEYFSETQRNKGNFPGRFSGRQFSNSRSEMNVSTLELGDSALYLCASSLAGTYEQYFGPGTRLTVT.